The clone carrying this T cell receptor (beta chain) was recorded at least ten times. Its antigen remains unknown. These data are taken from a study of CD8 T cells in ankylosing spondylitis. TCR beta libraries were made by quantitative 5'-RACE with molecular barcodes. TCRdb recomputed calls from the 5' RACE reads with MiXCR, one row per CDR3 protein. The profile covers 450,000 to 550,000 distinct CDR3 sequences, with approximately 5.3% appearing a single time and around 3.6% taken by the ten largest. Regarding the study as a whole: Seemingly characteristic of ankylosing spondylitis blood was a TCR beta motif consisting of about 8 highly homologous variants. Reports say disease-linked clones showed up significantly more in matched ankylosing spondylitis synovial fluid. Past research had described some motif variants in reactive arthritis synovial fluid and blood. Clones that were linked to disease were CD8+ and were relatively rare in peripheral blood.

The CDR3 totals 16 residues. Trimming removed 6 bases at V and 0 bases at J, with 15 bases between. The genes are TRBV12-3 or TRBV12-4 and TRBJ1-5, with TRBD1 as a possible D gene (5 bases). Sequences were obtained from blood, either unsorted or a sorted T cell fraction (not recorded which). The source of this sequence is a male donor with ankylosing spondylitis. CDR3: CASSPWDGNSNQPQHF. CDR3 coding DNA: TGTGCCAGCAGCCCCTGGGACGGTAATAGCAATCAGCCCCAGCATTTT.